This T cell receptor (beta chain) came from a study of response to subunit inactivated influenza vaccine (dated by TCRdb to 2017 to 2018). Study-wide context: Deep quantitative T cell receptor repertoire profiling was used in the study to track responses to a trivalent subunit inactivated influenza vaccine.

Worth noting for this clonotype: There is no known antigen for this receptor. Qualities for individual bases were not recorded, and no much larger clone is one base off.

Interpreted using the paper, the time point label stands for: around 42 days after influenza vaccine administration. Library method: RT-PCR. Instrument used: Illumina HiSeq 2500. TCRdb ran its own pipeline on the public reads, namely fastp trimming at Q25 and MiXCR clone calling, and kept in-frame beta chains. Records with the same CDR3 protein are collapsed into one entry carrying the most frequent genes and DNA. The sample table lists approximately 530,000 distinct CDR3 sequences, approximately 13% of them with a count of one. Approximately 14% of the sample belongs to the ten largest clones. The study at large found these results: The authors suggested that each seasonal influenza vaccination may recruit only a limited number of new T cells.

This TCR came from a man aged 50 or older who received an inactivated influenza vaccine. Donor details come from another sample of the same person, matched by shared clones. Material: PBMCs from blood, obtained 40 to 50 days after vaccination.

The bases are TGTGCCAGCAGCTGGGGGGGACAGGGTAGGTACGAGCAGTACTTC. This gives the protein CASSWGGQGRYEQYF. This chain joins TRBV5-6 to TRBJ2-7; 9 bases in the junction line up with TRBD1. V lost 3 bases and J lost 4 bases, and the count of bases not matched to a germline gene is 8. The CDR3, cysteine through phenylalanine, is 15 amino acids long. Solely the CDR3 DNA is kept, with 45 bases framed from the first base. Based on the germline V gene, the CDR1 and CDR2 sequences are SGHDT and YYEEEE.